These T cell receptor beta chains were read from a single sample in a study of response to subunit inactivated influenza vaccine. MiXCR, applied by TCRdb to the RT-PCR reads, yields one record per CDR3 protein. The repertoire includes around 480,000 distinct CDR3 sequences, 15% to 20% of them detected once, and 2.5% to 3.5% sits in the top ten. The specimen comprised CD4+ T cells sorted from PBMCs, sampled roughly 24 months after vaccination. Receptors were obtained from a man aged 45 to 70 who received an inactivated influenza vaccine. Each CDR3 is given with its conserved first and last residue. The order of the fields is J gene, clone size, D gene, V gene, CDR3 protein, CDR3 DNA. A D gene is named only where the DNA matches it firmly. The size field is filled for only some rows; it gives once, few, many or a size class.

TRBJ2-3	NA	NA	TRBV11-2	CASSLKAFGAGASTDTQYF	TGTGCCAGCAGCTTAAAAGCCTTTGGTGCCGGAGCTAGCACAGATACGCAGTATTTT
TRBJ2-7	many	TRBD1	TRBV12-3/TRBV12-4	CASSLGQETYEQYF	TGTGCCAGCAGCCTGGGACAGGAAACCTACGAGCAGTACTTC
TRBJ2-5	NA	TRBD1	TRBV5-1	CASSLNRDRGAQYF	TGCGCCAGCAGCTTAAACCGGGACAGAGGAGCCCAGTACTTC
TRBJ2-3	NA	NA	TRBV11-2	CASAYTDTQYF	TGTGCCAGCGCCTACACAGATACGCAGTATTTT
TRBJ1-1	NA	NA	TRBV4-3	CASSQDSRATTEAFF	TGCGCCAGCAGCCAAGATTCCAGGGCGACCACTGAAGCTTTCTTT
TRBJ2-7	NA	TRBD2	TRBV4-3	CASSQAWAGGYYEQYF	TGCGCCAGCAGCCAAGCGTGGGCGGGGGGCTACTACGAGCAGTACTTC
TRBJ2-2	few	TRBD2	TRBV20-1	CSALRTSGVANTGELFF	TGCAGTGCTTTGAGGACTAGCGGGGTCGCGAACACCGGGGAGCTGTTTTTT
TRBJ2-7	few	TRBD2	TRBV4-2	CASSQDLAGGLSYEQYF	TGTGCCAGCAGCCAAGATTTGGCGGGGGGGCTGTCCTACGAGCAGTACTTC
TRBJ1-5	few	NA	TRBV20-1	CSANREPQHF	TGCAGTGCTAATCGGGAGCCCCAGCATTTT
TRBJ2-3	NA	TRBD2	TRBV4-3	CASSPSGNTDTQYF	TGCGCCAGCAGCCCCAGCGGGAACACAGATACGCAGTATTTT
TRBJ1-1	NA	TRBD1	TRBV7-9	CASSPISGQGDTEAFF	TGTGCCAGCAGTCCTATCTCGGGACAGGGCGACACTGAAGCTTTCTTT
TRBJ2-7	few	NA	TRBV29-1	CSVATGKYEQYF	TGCAGCGTAGCGACAGGAAAATACGAGCAGTACTTC
TRBJ1-1	many	NA	TRBV7-2	CASRQDTGTVNTEAFF	TGTGCCAGCAGACAAGACACCGGGACGGTGAACACTGAAGCTTTCTTT
TRBJ1-1	NA	TRBD1	TRBV7-9	CASSFPTGGEAFF	TGTGCCAGCAGCTTCCCTACAGGGGGTGAAGCTTTCTTT
TRBJ1-2	NA	TRBD1	TRBV7-2	CASSLAGQGGRGYTF	TGTGCCAGCAGCTTAGCTGGACAGGGGGGTCGTGGCTACACCTTC
TRBJ2-1	NA	NA	TRBV3-1	CASSHSGSSYNEQFF	TGTGCCAGCAGCCATAGCGGAAGCTCCTACAATGAGCAGTTCTTC
TRBJ2-7	NA	TRBD1	TRBV7-9	CASSSTGGAPGEQYF	TGTGCCAGCAGCTCCACAGGGGGCGCCCCCGGAGAGCAGTACTTC
TRBJ2-1	few	TRBD2	TRBV5-1	CASSNGLAGFEQFF	TGCGCCAGCAGCAATGGACTAGCGGGGTTTGAGCAGTTCTTC
TRBJ2-7	few	NA	TRBV29-1	CSVAGSYEQYF	TGCAGCGTTGCAGGGTCCTACGAGCAGTACTTC
TRBJ2-7	few	NA	TRBV19	CASRRDFGAYEQYF	TGTGCCAGTAGAAGGGATTTCGGGGCCTACGAGCAGTACTTC
TRBJ1-6	few	TRBD1	TRBV10-3	CAISRSLGQGNSPLHF	TGTGCCATCAGTCGAAGTTTGGGACAGGGAAATTCACCCCTCCACTTT
TRBJ2-1	many	NA	TRBV28	CASRGGGYNEQFF	TGTGCCAGCAGAGGTGGGGGCTACAATGAGCAGTTCTTC
TRBJ2-3	few	NA	TRBV6-1	CASKWGVTDTQYF	TGTGCCAGCAAGTGGGGGGTTACAGATACGCAGTATTTT
TRBJ2-3	NA	NA	TRBV9	CASSVRAGDTDTQYF	TGTGCCAGCAGCGTAAGGGCAGGGGACACAGATACGCAGTATTTT
TRBJ1-4	few	TRBD1	TRBV4-2	CASSQDQTGTNEKLFF	TGTGCCAGCAGCCAAGATCAGACAGGGACTAATGAAAAACTGTTTTTT
TRBJ2-6	few	TRBD2	TRBV6-1	CASSGSGRSGANVLTF	TGTGCCAGCAGTGGTAGCGGGAGATCCGGGGCCAACGTCCTGACTTTC
TRBJ2-2	NA	NA	TRBV28	CASSFRVLTGELFF	TGTGCCAGCAGTTTCAGGGTTCTCACTGGGGAGCTGTTTTTT
TRBJ2-3	many	NA	TRBV4-2	CASSQGGSTDTQYF	TGTGCCAGCAGCCAAGGTGGTAGCACAGATACGCAGTATTTT
TRBJ2-1	NA	NA	TRBV10-3	CAISQDSVNEQFF	TGTGCCATCAGCCAGGACAGTGTGAATGAGCAGTTCTTC
TRBJ1-2	NA	NA	TRBV28	CASGPGSVRYGYTF	TGTGCCAGCGGACCCGGGTCCGTTCGATATGGCTACACCTTC
TRBJ2-1	few	NA	TRBV5-8	CASSLAGRTLDEQFF	TGTGCCAGCAGCTTGGCCGGGCGAACTCTTGATGAGCAGTTCTTC
TRBJ2-3	NA	TRBD2	TRBV5-1	CASSKTGTSGRVTDTQYF	TGCGCCAGCAGCAAGACAGGAACTAGCGGGAGGGTCACAGATACGCAGTATTTT
TRBJ2-5	many	TRBD2	TRBV4-1	CASSQLFMKREGPETQYF	TGCGCCAGCAGCCAATTGTTTATGAAGCGGGAGGGCCCGGAGACCCAGTACTTC
TRBJ2-1	NA	NA	TRBV3-1	CASSLGTHGLAEQFF	TGTGCCAGCAGCCTTGGGACCCACGGATTGGCTGAGCAGTTCTTC
TRBJ2-7	medium-sized	NA	TRBV5-1	CASSPTYEDLGREQYF	TGCGCCAGCAGCCCTACCTACGAGGATTTAGGGAGAGAGCAGTACTTC
TRBJ2-1	few	TRBD1	TRBV15	CATSSPRDRYNEQFF	TGTGCCACCAGCAGCCCCCGGGACAGGTACAATGAGCAGTTCTTC
TRBJ2-1	NA	NA	TRBV20-1	CSAIRDPYNEQFF	TGCAGTGCTATACGGGACCCATACAATGAGCAGTTCTTC